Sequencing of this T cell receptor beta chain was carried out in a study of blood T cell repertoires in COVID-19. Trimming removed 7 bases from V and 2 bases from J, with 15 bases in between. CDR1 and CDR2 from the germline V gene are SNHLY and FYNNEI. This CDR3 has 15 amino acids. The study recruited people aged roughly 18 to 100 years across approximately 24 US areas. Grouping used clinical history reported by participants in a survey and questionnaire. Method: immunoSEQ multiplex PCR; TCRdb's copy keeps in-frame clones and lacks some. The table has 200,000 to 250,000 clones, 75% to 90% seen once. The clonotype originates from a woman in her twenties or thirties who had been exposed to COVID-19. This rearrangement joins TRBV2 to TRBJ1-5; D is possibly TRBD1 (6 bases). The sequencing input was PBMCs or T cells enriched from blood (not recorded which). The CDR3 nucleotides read TGTGCCAGCATGATAGACAGGTCCGGCAATCAGCCCCAGCATTTT. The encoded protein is CASMIDRSGNQPQHF. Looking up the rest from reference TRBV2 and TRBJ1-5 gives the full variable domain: EPEVTQTPSHQVTQMGQEVILRCVPISNHLYFYWYRQILGQKVEFLVSFYNNEISEKSEIFDDQFSVERPDGSNFTLKIRSTKLEDSAMYFCASMIDRSGNQPQHFGDGTRLSIL.